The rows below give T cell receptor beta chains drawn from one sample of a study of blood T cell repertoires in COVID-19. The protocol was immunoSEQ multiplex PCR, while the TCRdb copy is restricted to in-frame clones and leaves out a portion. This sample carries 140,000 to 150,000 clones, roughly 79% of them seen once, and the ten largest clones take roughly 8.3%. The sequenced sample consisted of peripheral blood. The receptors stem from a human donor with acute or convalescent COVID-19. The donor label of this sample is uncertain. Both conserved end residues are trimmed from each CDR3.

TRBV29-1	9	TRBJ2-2	SADSSGELF
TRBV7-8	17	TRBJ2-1	ASSLVLGPTSTSHNEQF
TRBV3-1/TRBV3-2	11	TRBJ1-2	ASSQGSRYGYT
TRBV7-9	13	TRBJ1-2	ASSRTGGAFYGYT
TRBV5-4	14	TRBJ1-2	ASSRGQGAVNYGYT
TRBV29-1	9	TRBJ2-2	SGTGSGELF
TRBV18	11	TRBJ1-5	ASSPQEEQPQH
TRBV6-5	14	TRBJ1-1	ASSYSIAAGGTEAF
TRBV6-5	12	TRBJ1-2	ASSRQGEDYGYT
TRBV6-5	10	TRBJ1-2	ASSPGQYGYT
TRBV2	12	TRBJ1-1	ASRPGHLNTEAF
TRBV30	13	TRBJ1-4	AWNLQGALGEKLF
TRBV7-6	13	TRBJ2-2	ASSLSTVNTGELF
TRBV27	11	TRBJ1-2	ASSLAGYYGYT
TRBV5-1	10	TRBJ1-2	ASSSPGGGYT
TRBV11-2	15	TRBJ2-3	ASSPGLAGARTDTQY
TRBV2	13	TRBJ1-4	ASTSERGQGEKLF
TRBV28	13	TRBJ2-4	ASSSPGTGQNIQY
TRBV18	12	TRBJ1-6	ASSPRVSDSPLH
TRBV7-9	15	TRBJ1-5	ASSLGQGDSSNQPQH
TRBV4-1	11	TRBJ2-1	ASSLGSYNEQF
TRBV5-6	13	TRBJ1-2	ASSSRNRAFKGYT
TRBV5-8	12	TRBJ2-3	ASIWGRGRDTQY
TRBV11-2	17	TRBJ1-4	ASSLDLQGSIATNEKLF
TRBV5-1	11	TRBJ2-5	ASSLANGETQY
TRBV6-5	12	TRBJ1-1	ASSTGDRGNEAF
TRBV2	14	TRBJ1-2	ASSAFETGFGYGYT
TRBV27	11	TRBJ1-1	ASSFDVDAEAF
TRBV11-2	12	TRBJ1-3	ALAGRTSGNTIY
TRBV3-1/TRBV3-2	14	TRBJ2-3	ASSQGVRGSTDTQY
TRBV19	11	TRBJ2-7	ASSITSGYEQY
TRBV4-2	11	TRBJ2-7	ASSHDRSYEQY
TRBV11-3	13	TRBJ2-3	ASSLGGTSVSTQY
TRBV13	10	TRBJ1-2	ASSWRSAGYT
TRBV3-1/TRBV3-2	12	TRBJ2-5	ASSQDNFQETQY
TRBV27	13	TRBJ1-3	ASSPNFNSGNTIY
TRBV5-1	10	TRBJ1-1	ASSRGGNEAF
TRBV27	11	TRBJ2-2	ASSFQGVGELF
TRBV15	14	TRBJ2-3	ATSMRRGGLTDTQY
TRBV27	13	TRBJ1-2	ASSAGAGYLYGYT
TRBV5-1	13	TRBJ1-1	ASSLGDRASTEAF
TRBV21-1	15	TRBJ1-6	ASSGRAPNGGYSPLH
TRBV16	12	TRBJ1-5	ASSLQEEQGSQH
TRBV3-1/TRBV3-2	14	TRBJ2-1	ASSQSISGGYNEQF
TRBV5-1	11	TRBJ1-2	ASSLGQGFGYT
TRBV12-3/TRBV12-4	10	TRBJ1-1	ASSRGNTEAF
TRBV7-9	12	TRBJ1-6	ASSLKQGNSPLH
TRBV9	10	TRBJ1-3	ASSGAGNTIY
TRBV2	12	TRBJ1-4	ASSIQGASEKLF
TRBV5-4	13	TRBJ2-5	ASSPGTGYQESQY
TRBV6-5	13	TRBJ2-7	ASTLDRGLSYEQY
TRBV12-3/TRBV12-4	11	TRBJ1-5	ASSPSPSQPQH
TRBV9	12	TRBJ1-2	ASSPLFNNYGYT
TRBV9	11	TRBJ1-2	ASSAQGNYGYT